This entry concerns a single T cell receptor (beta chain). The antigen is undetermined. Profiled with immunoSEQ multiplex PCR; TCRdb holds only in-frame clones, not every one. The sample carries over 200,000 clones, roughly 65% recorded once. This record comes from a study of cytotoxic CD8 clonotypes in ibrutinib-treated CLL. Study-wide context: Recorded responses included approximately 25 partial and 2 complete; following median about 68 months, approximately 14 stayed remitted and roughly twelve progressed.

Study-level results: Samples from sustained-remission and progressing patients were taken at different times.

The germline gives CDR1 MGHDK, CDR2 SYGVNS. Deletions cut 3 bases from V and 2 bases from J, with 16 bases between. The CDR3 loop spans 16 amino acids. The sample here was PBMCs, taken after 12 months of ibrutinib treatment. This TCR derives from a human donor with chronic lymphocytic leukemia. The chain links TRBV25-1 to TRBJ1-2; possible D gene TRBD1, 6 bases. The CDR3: CASSDPRLTGNYGYTF. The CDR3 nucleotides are TGTGCCAGCAGTGATCCTCGGTTGACAGGCAACTATGGCTACACCTTC.